This note documents a single T cell receptor beta chain sequence. Antigen: not known. This sample is part of a study of OX40 agonist ivuxolimab in advanced cancers. Study findings and constraints: The work left the antigen specificity of expanded peripheral T cells undetermined. At 0.1 to 3.0 mg/kg, clonal expansion of CD4+ and CD8+ blood T cells had occurred by week 6.

V was shortened by 3 bases and J by 1 base, with 8 bases between the two germline ends. CDR3 length equals 14 residues. Germline CDR1 and CDR2: SGHTA and FQGNSA. Using immunoSEQ multiplex PCR, the repertoire was profiled, and TCRdb retains in-frame clones only, with some absent. The sample records about 98,000 clones, 85% to 95% being singletons. This sample comprised CD4+ or CD8+ T cells sorted from blood, obtained in a trial of the OX40 agonist ivuxolimab. The V gene is TRBV7-2, the J gene TRBJ2-3, with D uncertain. This sequence was found in an adult with an advanced solid tumor such as melanoma, head and neck, liver or kidney cancer. The CDR3 spells CASSFRVGTDTQYF. The CDR3 DNA reads TGTGCCAGCAGCTTTAGGGTGGGCACAGATACGCAGTATTTT.